Described below is a single TCR beta chain sequence and its context. Data came from immunoSEQ multiplex PCR; TCRdb stores just in-frame clones and leaves some out. The table lists about 58,000 clones, just over 90% of them singletons. Germline CDR1 MGHRA, CDR2 YSYEKL. V lost 4 bases and J lost 0, with 24 bases in between. The CDR3 is 20 residues long. This specimen belongs to a study of T cell changes during pregnancy in multiple sclerosis. The sample was CD8+ T cells from peripheral blood mononuclear cells, taken in the second trimester of pregnancy. The TCR originated in a female donor with multiple sclerosis, enrolled in a pregnancy study. The rearrangement uses TRBV4-1 and TRBJ1-4; D is unresolved. The CDR3 protein is CASSPPIGMALGATNEKLFF. Here the CDR3 DNA reads TGCGCCAGCAGCCCTCCTATCGGTATGGCTTTGGGCGCAACTAATGAAAAACTGTTTTTT.